This T cell receptor beta chain was identified during a study of cytomegalovirus exposure and HLA in healthy donors. Concerning this clone: The target antigen is unknown.

Germline values: CDR1 SQVTM, CDR2 ANQGSEA. The CDR3 is 15 amino acids. Trimming left V 5 bases short and J 5 bases short, with 21 bases between. Primers: 60 Vbeta forward and 13 Jbeta reverse. Sequencing used immunoSEQ multiplex PCR; TCRdb keeps in-frame clones, though not all of them. Altogether 150,000 to 200,000 clones are present, approximately 71% being singletons, with the ten largest covering roughly 10%. Despite likely unrecorded immune exposures, the donors were nominally healthy at the time of sampling. Findings and limits, study-wide: Reportedly, cytomegalovirus status was diagnosed with high sensitivity and specificity. Several of the most significant clusters appeared, in a later analysis, to be linked to common viral pathogens. A later analysis linked a missense variant in DCLRE1C to the trimming of TCR beta V and J genes.

V and J are TRBV29-1 and TRBJ2-5; the D gene is possibly TRBD2 (6 bases). This receptor was taken from a man between 18 and 35 years old in good health and CMV-seropositive. The sequenced material came from PBMCs. Here the CDR3 reads CSVKSPGEVWETQYF. CDR3 nucleotides: TGCAGCGTTAAGTCACCGGGAGAGGTTTGGGAGACCCAGTACTTC.